Below, one T cell receptor beta chain is given with its context. Its target is not known. Other DNA sequences from this sample encode an identical CDR3 as well. These data come from a study of vaccination effects on CD4 cells after COVID-19. Study overall: Convalescent patient samples, from two individuals, date to 16 days and one week before vaccination.

Points from the study as a whole: Clonal contraction was marked in infection- and vaccine-induced clones late after vaccination. Sampling in the study covered few convalescent patients and included no early post-infection timepoints.

Germline V gene sequence: CDR1 SGHAT, CDR2 FQNNGV. The CDR3 sequence is 13 residues long. Trimming took off 1 base at V and 6 bases at J, with 8 bases between the two ends. The assay was immunoSEQ multiplex PCR, and TCRdb's table has in-frame clones only and misses some. The data hold fewer than 60,000 clones, with 76% observed a single time. Antigen-specific CD4+ T cells were expanded with viral peptide pools in the ViraFEST assay before sequencing. Following culture for 9 to 11 days, CD4+ T cells were isolated. The individual was infected with SARS-CoV-2 between March and December 2020, as confirmed by PCR. The culture used as the negative control contained an HIV-1 Nef peptide pool.

The clonotype originates from a human donor who had a prior SARS-CoV-2 infection. The material sequenced was CD4+ T cells from PBMCs cultured with HIV peptides, taken before COVID-19 vaccination. Subset denoted: HIV-1 Nef peptide pool negative control/reference culture. The chain has TRBV11-2 and TRBJ2-3, with D possibly called TRBD1 or TRBD2 (5 bases each). The CDR3 DNA is TGTGCCAGCAGCTTAGCCGGGACCGATACGCAGTATTTT. Protein: CASSLAGTDTQYF.